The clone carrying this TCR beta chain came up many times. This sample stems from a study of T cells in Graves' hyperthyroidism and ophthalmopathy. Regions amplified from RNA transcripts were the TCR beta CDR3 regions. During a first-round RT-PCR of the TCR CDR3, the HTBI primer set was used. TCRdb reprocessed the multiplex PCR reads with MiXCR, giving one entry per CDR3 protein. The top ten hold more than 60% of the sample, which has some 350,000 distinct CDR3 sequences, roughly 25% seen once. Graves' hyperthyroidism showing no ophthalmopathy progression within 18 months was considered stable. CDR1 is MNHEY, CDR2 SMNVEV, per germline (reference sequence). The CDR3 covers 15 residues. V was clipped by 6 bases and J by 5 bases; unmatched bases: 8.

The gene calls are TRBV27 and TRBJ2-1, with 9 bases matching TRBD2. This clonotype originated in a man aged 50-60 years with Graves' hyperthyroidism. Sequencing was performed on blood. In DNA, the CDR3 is TGTGCCAGCAGCAATGGACTAGCGACGAACAATGAGCAGTTCTTC. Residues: CASSNGLATNNEQFF.